This TCR beta chain was captured in a study of beta chain features in type 1 diabetes (dated by TCRdb to 2016 to 2019). For context, the study as a whole: Mean age, gender distribution, total cell number and subset yield did not differ between patients and healthy donors. In the study, recently diagnosed type 1 diabetes patients and matched healthy donors were compared on the TCRB repertoires of their sorted circulating CD4+ T cell subsets. Across all samples, fewer than 130 million sorted cells were examined, and cell number per subset correlated strongly with RNA yield. Whereas all 30 or so donors provided naive and central memory subsets, regulatory and stem cell-like memory subsets were isolated from just 8 patients and about eight healthy donors. The paper as a whole reports these results and caveats: Naive, central memory and regulatory TCRB repertoires appeared to be more similar among patients than among healthy donors. At VDJ recombination sites, type 1 diabetes patients had fewer insertions and more deleted nucleotides, which implies abnormalities in thymic rearrangement. Because cDNA was sequenced instead of genomic DNA, highly expressing activated cells could be over-represented, though the groups showed no difference in activation or CD3 levels. Because the HLA sub-analyses included only small numbers of individuals, any influence of HLA type on TCRB rearrangement was left unresolved. PCR might favor shorter templates, but patient and control samples were amplified and corrected together, so any skew would affect both groups equally. Type 1 diabetes patients showed a moderate but significant shortening of TCRB CDR3 length in all four CD4+ subsets.

Regarding this clone: The antigen it binds to is not known. Qualities for individual bases were not recorded, and no much larger clone is one base off.

The entire amount of isolated RNA was reverse transcribed using the High Capacity cDNA Reverse Transcription Kit, so the sequenced TCRB transcripts were expressed ones. Naive, central memory and regulatory T cell samples underwent deep immunoSEQ sequencing, averaging about 3.57 million total reads per sample. After sorted cells were lysed in RLT buffer, RNA was extracted with DNase-treated RNeasy Micro or Mini kits, with the choice depending on cell number. To prevent cross-contamination, each cell subset was processed individually, whereas patient and healthy donor samples were processed jointly. The immunoSEQ multiplex PCR was used to amplify TCRB sequences from cDNA, yielding 87-bp fragments that span the CDR3 region. Sequencing of the amplicons was done on the Illumina HiSeq platform. The original pipeline was this. Synthetic template baselines were used to correct PCR bias computationally, reads within Hamming distance 2 were collapsed together, and singletons that could not be merged were discarded. By aligning reads against IMGT, V, D and J genes, CDR3 length, and insertions or deletions at six rearrangement sites were assigned. Within each subset, clonotype counts were normalized to the number of sorted cells before true diversity and Gini coefficients were calculated with the tcR R package. Repertoire sharing was quantified using the overlap coefficient calculated on TCRB nucleotide sequences. This is the immuneACCESS table as TCRdb keeps it, with only in-frame sequences that have V and J called. A part of the clones is gone; compared with another copy, unresolved V genes explain less than half, and the rest is unexplained. The V and J calls and the clone size are those of that table, but D and trimming were determined from the DNA. This sample gives 300,000 to 400,000 clones in total; 8% of them show up just once. The biggest ten clones account for approximately 0.44% of the sample.

V loses 5 bases of germline sequence and J loses 9 bases, and the interval between the two ends is 15 bases. From cysteine to phenylalanine, the CDR3 is 13 amino acids long. This entry keeps only the CDR3 DNA: 39 bases, framed from base 1. According to the germline V gene, CDR1 reads SGHTA and CDR2 reads FQGNSA. Each donor gave one peripheral blood draw, averaging approximately 0.12 L, which was collected into heparinised tubes. Using a panel that included CD45RO, CCR7, CD25, CD127, CD95 and CD27, naive, central memory, regulatory and stem cell-like memory CD4+ T cells were sorted on a BD FACSAria II. Purity was above 95% for every sorted population. Right away, PBMCs were isolated by Lymphoprep density gradient centrifugation and were stained directly, with no culture step. To minimize batch effects, samples were stained and sorted in pairs, one healthy donor with one patient per experiment.

The clonotype comes from a woman under 30 in good health. The sequence is built from TRBV7-2 and TRBJ2-3; the D region possibly corresponds to TRBD2 (5 bases align). The sequenced sample consisted of central memory CD4+ T cells from blood. DNA sequence: TGTGCCAGCAGCCCCGGACTCTCGAGGACGCAGTATTTT. Translated, this gives CASSPGLSRTQYF.